The TCR beta chain described here comes from a study of cytomegalovirus exposure and HLA in healthy donors. Findings and caveats of the study: CMV serostatus alone was available as immune exposure information. Exclusion as indistinguishable affected some V segments, including TRBV6-2 and TRBV6-3.

Germline V CDR1 and CDR2: SEHNR, FQNEAQ (reference sequence). This CDR3 comprises 15 residues. Between the trimmed V and J ends, which lost 2 bases and 7 bases, there was a span of 17 bases. The PCR had 60 Vbeta and 13 Jbeta primers. TCRdb's table, derived via immunoSEQ multiplex PCR, lists solely in-frame clones and lacks some. The table shows about 160,000 clones, with approximately 80% occurring only once. Points on this clone: The antigen remains undetermined.

This TCR was sampled from a male donor in good health and CMV-seropositive. The source material was PBMCs. The genes are TRBV7-9 and TRBJ1-2, with D uncertain. The CDR3 nucleotides are TGTGCCAGCAGCTTACTTGTTTCGCAGTCTGCTGGCTACACCTTC. It codes for CASSLLVSQSAGYTF.